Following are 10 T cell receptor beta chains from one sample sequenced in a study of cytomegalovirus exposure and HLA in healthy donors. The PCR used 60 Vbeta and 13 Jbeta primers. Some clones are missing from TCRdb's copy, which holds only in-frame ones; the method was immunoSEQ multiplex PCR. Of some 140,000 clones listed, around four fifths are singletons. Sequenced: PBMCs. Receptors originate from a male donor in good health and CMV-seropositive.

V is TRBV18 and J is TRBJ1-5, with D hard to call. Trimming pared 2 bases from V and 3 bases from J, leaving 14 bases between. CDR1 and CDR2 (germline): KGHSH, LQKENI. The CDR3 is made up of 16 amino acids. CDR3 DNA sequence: TGTGCCAGCTCACCATTGGACTCAACTATCAATCAGCCCCAGCATTTT. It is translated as CASSPLDSTINQPQHF.

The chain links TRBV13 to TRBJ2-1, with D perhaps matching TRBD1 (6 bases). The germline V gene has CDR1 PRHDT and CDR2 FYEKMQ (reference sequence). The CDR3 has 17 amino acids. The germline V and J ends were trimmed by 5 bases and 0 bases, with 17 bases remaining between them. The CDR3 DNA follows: TGTGCCAGCAGCCAGAGAGCAGGGGTTAACTCCTACAATGAGCAGTTCTTC. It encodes CASSQRAGVNSYNEQFF.

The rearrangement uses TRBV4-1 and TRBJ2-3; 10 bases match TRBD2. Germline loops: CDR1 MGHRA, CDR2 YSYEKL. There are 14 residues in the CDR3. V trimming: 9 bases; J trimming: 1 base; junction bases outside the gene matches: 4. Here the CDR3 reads CASRSGRGTDTQYF. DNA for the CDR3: TGCGCCAGTCGGAGCGGGAGGGGCACAGATACGCAGTATTTT.

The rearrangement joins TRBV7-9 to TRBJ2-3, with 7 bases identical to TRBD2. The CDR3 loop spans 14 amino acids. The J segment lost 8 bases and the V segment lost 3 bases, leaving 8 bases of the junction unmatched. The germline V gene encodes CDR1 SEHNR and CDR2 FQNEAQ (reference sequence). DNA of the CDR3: TGTGCCAGCAGCTTCGGGGAGGGTCTAACTACGCAGTATTTT. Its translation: CASSFGEGLTTQYF.

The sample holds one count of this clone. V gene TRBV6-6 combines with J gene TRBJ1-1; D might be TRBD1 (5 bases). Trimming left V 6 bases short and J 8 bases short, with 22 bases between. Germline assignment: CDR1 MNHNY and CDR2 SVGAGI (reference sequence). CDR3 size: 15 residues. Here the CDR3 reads CASSPLPGGFVEAFF. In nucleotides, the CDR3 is TGTGCCAGCAGCCCGCTACCGGGGGGTTTCGTGGAAGCTTTCTTT.

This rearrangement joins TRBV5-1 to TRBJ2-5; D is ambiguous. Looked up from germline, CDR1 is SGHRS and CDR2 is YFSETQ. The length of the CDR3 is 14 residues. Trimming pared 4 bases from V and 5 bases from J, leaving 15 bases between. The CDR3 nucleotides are TGCGCCAGCAGCACCGGAGCCGCCGGGGAGACCCAGTACTTC. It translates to CASSTGAAGETQYF.

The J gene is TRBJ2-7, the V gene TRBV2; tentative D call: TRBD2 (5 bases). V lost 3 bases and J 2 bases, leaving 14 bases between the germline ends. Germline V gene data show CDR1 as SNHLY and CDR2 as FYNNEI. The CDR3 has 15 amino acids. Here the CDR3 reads CASSERLAHTYEQYF. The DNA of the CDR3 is TGTGCCAGCAGTGAGAGGCTAGCACATACCTACGAGCAGTACTTC.

The CDR3: CASSLTQGSYEQYF. In DNA, the CDR3 is TGTGCCAGCAGCTTAACCCAGGGGTCCTACGAGCAGTACTTC. This chain links TRBV7-8 with TRBJ2-7, with D tentatively TRBD1 (6 bases). CDR1 is SGHVS and CDR2 is FQNEAQ in the germline V gene. CDR3 length equals 14 residues. Between the trimmed V and J ends, which lost 2 bases and 1 base, there was a span of 9 bases.

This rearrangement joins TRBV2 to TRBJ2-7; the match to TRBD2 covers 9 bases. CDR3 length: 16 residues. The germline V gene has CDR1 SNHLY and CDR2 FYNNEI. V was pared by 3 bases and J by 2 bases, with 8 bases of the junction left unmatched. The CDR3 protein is CASSDNSGGLAYEQYF. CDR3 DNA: TGTGCCAGCAGTGATAATAGCGGGGGTTTAGCCTACGAGCAGTACTTC. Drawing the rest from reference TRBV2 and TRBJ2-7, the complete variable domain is EPEVTQTPSHQVTQMGQEVILRCVPISNHLYFYWYRQILGQKVEFLVSFYNNEISEKSEIFDDQFSVERPDGSNFTLKIRSTKLEDSAMYFCASSDNSGGLAYEQYFGPGTRLTVT.

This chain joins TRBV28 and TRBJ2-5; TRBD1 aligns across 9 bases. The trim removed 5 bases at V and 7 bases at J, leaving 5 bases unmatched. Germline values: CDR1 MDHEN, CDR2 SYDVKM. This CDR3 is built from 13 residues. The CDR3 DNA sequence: TGTGCCAGCAGTCAACAGGGGGCCGGGACCCAGTACTTC. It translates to CASSQQGAGTQYF. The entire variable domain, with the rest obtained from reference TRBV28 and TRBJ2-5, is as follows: DVKVTQSSRYLVKRTGEKVFLECVQDMDHENMFWYRQDPGLGLRLIYFSYDVKMKEKGDIPEGYSVSREKKERFSLILESASTNQTSMYLCASSQQGAGTQYFGPGTRLLVL.